The entry that follows covers one T cell receptor (beta chain) sequence. Its antigen is as yet unknown. V lost 5 bases to trimming and J lost 2 bases; unmatched junction nucleotides: 16. Looked up from germline, CDR1 is SGHAT and CDR2 is FQNNGV. The CDR3 sequence is 18 residues long. The sample belongs to a study of cytomegalovirus exposure and HLA in healthy donors. Background on the study: Unique TCR beta sequences numbering 95 million to 130 million came from some 200 million T cells in an earlier analysis. Points from the study as a whole: A later analysis by the authors found several of the most significant clusters apparently linked to common viral pathogens. A later analysis showed TCR association rates differing by HLA locus, peaking at DRB1 and lowest at HLA-C. Reported results showed that the classifier diagnosed cytomegalovirus status with high specificity and sensitivity.

Primers for the PCR totalled 60 Vbeta and 13 Jbeta. The assay was immunoSEQ multiplex PCR, and TCRdb's table has in-frame clones only and misses some. The table includes 170,000 or so clones, around 80% detected once. The sample comprised PBMCs. The rearrangement uses TRBV11-2 and TRBJ2-7; 9 bases agree with TRBD2. This clonotype originated in a woman aged 45 to 65 in good health and CMV-seronegative. The CDR3 DNA sequence: TGTGCCAGCAGCGGTAAATGGAATTGGCTAGCGGGAACCTACGAGCAGTACTTC. The encoded protein is CASSGKWNWLAGTYEQYF.